A selection of T cell receptor beta chains follows, all from one sample in a study of blood T cell repertoires in COVID-19. The data were produced by immunoSEQ multiplex PCR, yet TCRdb's version contains in-frame clones alone and is incomplete. This table holds about 50,000 clones, about 89% found once. Sequencing input: peripheral blood. These receptors all come from a human donor in a cohort sampled during active COVID-19. The CDR3 runs from the conserved cysteine through the conserved F or W. Fields, in order: CDR3 DNA, CDR3 protein, J gene, D gene, clone size, V gene. D genes are given only for firm matches. Only some rows state a clone size, as once, few, many or a class for expanded clones.

TGTGCCAGCAGCGTCCTAGGACAGAGCCTAGGGGGCTACACCTTC	CASSVLGQSLGGYTF	TRBJ1-2	-	-	TRBV9
TGTGCCAGCAGTTACGAGGGGACAGGTGGCTACACCTTC	CASSYEGTGGYTF	TRBJ1-2	TRBD1	-	TRBV6-2/TRBV6-3
TGTGCCAGCAGCGGTACAGGGGGCAGCGCTGGGGCCAACGTCCTGACTTTC	CASSGTGGSAGANVLTF	TRBJ2-6	TRBD1	-	TRBV9
TGTGCCAGCAGCCCGGGACTAGCGGGGGGTACCGATTTAATAAAGAACACCGGGGAGCTGTTTTTT	CASSPGLAGGTDLIKNTGELFF	TRBJ2-2	TRBD2	-	TRBV7-3
TGTGCCAGCAGTGAATGGGGCGGGAGGAGGGAGACCCAGTACTTC	CASSEWGGRRETQYF	TRBJ2-5	TRBD2	-	TRBV25-1
TGTGCCAGCAGCGGTGAGGGGGCGGTCAAAGAGACCCAGTACTTC	CASSGEGAVKETQYF	TRBJ2-5	TRBD1	-	TRBV5-4
TGTGCCAGCGCGGAGGTAGTGGCAGATACGCAGTATTTT	CASAEVVADTQYF	TRBJ2-3	-	-	TRBV3-1/TRBV3-2
TGTGCCAGCAGCTTGGGACTAGCATGGAATACAGATACGCAGTATTTT	CASSLGLAWNTDTQYF	TRBJ2-3	TRBD2	-	TRBV5-6
TGTGCCACCAGCAGAGATCGGGAGAGCTCCTACGAGCAGTACTTC	CATSRDRESSYEQYF	TRBJ2-7	-	-	TRBV15
TGTGCCAGCAGTTCCCCACGGACAGGGCGGAACACTGAAGCTTTCTTT	CASSSPRTGRNTEAFF	TRBJ1-1	TRBD1	-	TRBV28
TGTGCCAGCAGCTTAAACAGGGGAGATTATTTGGATACGCAGTATTTT	CASSLNRGDYLDTQYF	TRBJ2-3	TRBD1	-	TRBV7-9
TGTGCCAGCAGTTCTGACAGGTCCGGCTACACCTTC	CASSSDRSGYTF	TRBJ1-2	-	-	TRBV6-6
TGTGCCAGCAGCCCTTTCATGACTAGCACCCGACAAGAGACCCAGTACTTC	CASSPFMTSTRQETQYF	TRBJ2-5	TRBD2	-	TRBV3-1/TRBV3-2
TGTGCCAGCAATAGACAGGGGGGAGAGACCCAGTACTTC	CASNRQGGETQYF	TRBJ2-5	TRBD1	-	TRBV28
TGTGCCAGCAGCTCTCAGCGAGCGGGGGGGCAAAATACGCAGTATTTT	CASSSQRAGGQNTQYF	TRBJ2-3	TRBD2	once	TRBV7-2
TGTGCCAGCAGCGTAGACCCGGGGGTTGGGGATACGCAGTATTTT	CASSVDPGVGDTQYF	TRBJ2-3	-	-	TRBV9
TGTGCCAGCAGCTACAGGGAGGGGGCCGGGGAGCTGTTTTTT	CASSYREGAGELFF	TRBJ2-2	-	-	TRBV6-4
TGTGCCAGCAGTTACTCGGGGGGGCCTGGAAACACCATATATTTT	CASSYSGGPGNTIYF	TRBJ1-3	-	-	TRBV6-6
TGTGCCAGCGGTAAGCCAAATCCATACACTGAAGCTTTCTTT	CASGKPNPYTEAFF	TRBJ1-1	-	-	TRBV28
TGTGCCAGCAGCCCAGCGGGTTTCGATACGCAGTATTTT	CASSPAGFDTQYF	TRBJ2-3	-	-	TRBV14
TGTGCCAGCAGCTTAGATCTGGGGGGGGGTAACCCCGGGGAGCTGTTTTTT	CASSLDLGGGNPGELFF	TRBJ2-2	TRBD2	-	TRBV11-2